Listed below are T cell receptor beta chains from one sample, sequenced in a study of cytomegalovirus exposure and HLA in healthy donors. The table came from immunoSEQ multiplex PCR; TCRdb's copy has only in-frame clones and leaves some out. The sample carries 110,000 or so clones, less than 80% recorded once. The specimen was PBMCs. The receptors here all came from a woman in her thirties or forties in good health and CMV-seropositive. Both conserved end residues are part of each CDR3. The order of the fields is clone size, J gene, V gene, D gene, CDR3 DNA, CDR3 protein. A D gene is named only where the DNA matches it firmly. Rows may omit the clone size; those that give it use once, few, many or a size class.

>NA|TRBJ2-7|TRBV6-6|NA
TGTGCCAGCAGTTACGGGCAGAACTACGAGCAGTACTTC
CASSYGQNYEQYF
>NA|TRBJ1-3|TRBV7-9|NA
TGTGCCAGCAGCTTAGCGTTCAGCTCTGGAGACACCATATATTTT
CASSLAFSSGDTIYF
>NA|TRBJ1-1|TRBV4-3|NA
TGCGCCAGCAGCCAAGCGGGAGACATGAACACTGAAGCTTTCTTT
CASSQAGDMNTEAFF
>NA|TRBJ1-1|TRBV27|TRBD1
TGTGCCAGCAGTCCCGGGGACAGGGGGCGAGTGAACACTGAAGCTTTCTTT
CASSPGDRGRVNTEAFF
>once|TRBJ2-1|TRBV10-3|TRBD2
TGTGCCATCAGGAGCGGGGGGGCGGGCAATGAGCAGTTCTTC
CAIRSGGAGNEQFF
>NA|TRBJ2-6|TRBV7-6|TRBD2
TGTGCCAGCATTGAGCGGGGGGGCTCTGGGGCCAACGTCCTGACTTTC
CASIERGGSGANVLTF
>once|TRBJ2-4|TRBV9|NA
TGTGCCAGCAGCGTCGATAGGGGGAGAAACATTCAGTACTTC
CASSVDRGRNIQYF
>NA|TRBJ1-5|TRBV30|TRBD1
TGTGCCTGGAGTGCCCTACAGGGGGACCAGCCCCAGCATTTT
CAWSALQGDQPQHF
>NA|TRBJ1-2|TRBV7-2|TRBD1
TGTGCCAGCAGCTTGACAGGGCTCGGCTACACCTTC
CASSLTGLGYTF
>few|TRBJ2-7|TRBV7-9|NA
TGTGCCAGCAGCCCTCACCCGACAGGAGCCTCCTACGAGCAGTACTTC
CASSPHPTGASYEQYF
>once|TRBJ1-1|TRBV9|TRBD1
TGTGCCAGCAGCGCCCGACAGGGGAACACTGAAGCTTTCTTT
CASSARQGNTEAFF
>NA|TRBJ2-5|TRBV27|NA
TGTGCCAGCAGTCGACAGGTAGGACACCAAGAGACCCAGTACTTC
CASSRQVGHQETQYF
>NA|TRBJ1-3|TRBV4-2|TRBD1
TGTGCCAGCAGCCAGGACAGGGGGCGCGGAAACACCATATATTTT
CASSQDRGRGNTIYF
>NA|TRBJ1-6|TRBV2|NA
TGTGCCAGCAGTGCCGGACATCTGGGCAATTCACCCCTCCACTTT
CASSAGHLGNSPLHF
>NA|TRBJ1-2|TRBV29-1|TRBD1
TGCAGCGTTGCTCTGGGGGGAGACTCAGGGGGTGGCTACACCTTC
CSVALGGDSGGGYTF
>NA|TRBJ2-2|TRBV5-1|TRBD2
TGCGCCAGCAGCTTTATAGCGGGAGTGGTCACCGGGGAGCTGTTTTTT
CASSFIAGVVTGELFF
>NA|TRBJ1-4|TRBV7-6|TRBD1
TGTGCCAGCAGCACAACAGGGGGCTTGGGGGAAAAACTGTTTTTT
CASSTTGGLGEKLFF
>NA|TRBJ2-1|TRBV5-6|TRBD2
TGTGCCAGCAGCTTCCCGTGGAGCGGGGCATACAATGAGCAGTTCTTC
CASSFPWSGAYNEQFF
>NA|TRBJ2-3|TRBV5-4|TRBD1
TGTGCCAGCAGCTACCGGACAGGGGCGGGAGATACGCAGTATTTT
CASSYRTGAGDTQYF
>NA|TRBJ1-2|TRBV7-2|NA
TGTGCCAGCAGCTTGAGGGTACGGTATGGCTACACCTTC
CASSLRVRYGYTF
>NA|TRBJ2-7|TRBV4-3|TRBD1
TGCGCCAGCAGCCAAGAGACCTTGGGGACAGTATCCTACGAGCAGTACTTC
CASSQETLGTVSYEQYF
>once|TRBJ1-1|TRBV7-3|NA
TGTGCCAGCAGCTTAGGGGGGGGGCGAGTGTACACTGAAGCTTTCTTT
CASSLGGGRVYTEAFF
>few|TRBJ2-5|TRBV4-3|TRBD2
TGCGCCAGCAGCCCTCTGGGGGGGTACGGGGCCCCCGGGGAAGAGACCCAGTACTTC
CASSPLGGYGAPGEETQYF
>NA|TRBJ2-5|TRBV14|TRBD2
TGTGCCAGCAGCCTAACGCGGGGGTCGGTGGAGACCCAGTACTTC
CASSLTRGSVETQYF
>few|TRBJ1-2|TRBV15|TRBD1
TGTGCCACCAGCAGAGATTTCGGACAGGGGGTTTATGGCTACACCTTC
CATSRDFGQGVYGYTF
>NA|TRBJ1-5|TRBV30|NA
TGTGCCTGGAGTGGTACAGTCCAGTGGCAGCCCCAGCATTTT
CAWSGTVQWQPQHF
>NA|TRBJ2-7|TRBV7-2|TRBD2
TGTGCCAGCAGCCACGGACTAGCGGGGCCCTACGAGCAGTACTTC
CASSHGLAGPYEQYF
>NA|TRBJ2-6|TRBV10-3|TRBD1
TGTGCCATCAGTGGGGACAGGTCTGGGGCCAACGTCCTGACTTTC
CAISGDRSGANVLTF
>NA|TRBJ2-1|TRBV2|TRBD2
TGTGCCAGCAGGGGGGGACTAGCGGATACAACCTACAATGAGCAGTTCTTC
CASRGGLADTTYNEQFF
>NA|TRBJ1-5|TRBV6-1|TRBD1
TGTGCCAGCAGTGATAGGCTCTCTTCAACAGGGGCTAGCAATCAGCCCCAGCATTTT
CASSDRLSSTGASNQPQHF
>few|TRBJ2-2|TRBV5-6|TRBD1
TGTGCCAGCAGCCCACAGGGGGCGGTCACCGGGGAGCTGTTTTTT
CASSPQGAVTGELFF